This entry lists 13 T cell receptor beta chains sequenced from one sample in a study of blood T cell repertoires in COVID-19. TCRdb keeps only in-frame clones here, not all; method: immunoSEQ multiplex PCR. The sample includes a few hundred thousand clones, 70% to 90% of them seen just once. Specimen: PBMCs or T cells enriched from blood (not recorded which). These receptors originate from a woman aged 55-69 years in a cohort exposed to, infected with or recovered from COVID-19 (not recorded which).

The chain has TRBV6-5 and TRBJ1-3; TRBD1 matches 7 bases. The CDR3 has 14 amino acids. Germline trimming cut 6 bases from V and 8 bases from J; bases unmatched to any gene: 10. Germline lookup yields CDR1 MNHEY and CDR2 SVGAGI. This CDR3 reads CASSLFQGGDTIYF. The CDR3 DNA is TGTGCCAGCAGCCTTTTTCAGGGGGGAGACACCATATATTTT.

The chain is built from TRBV21-1 and TRBJ2-1; the table's D call TRBD2 went unverified against the DNA. TRBV21-1 is designated a pseudogene. There are 13 residues in the CDR3. The CDR3 region is CAYGLARDNEQFF. Written as DNA, the CDR3 is TGTGCCTACGGACTAGCGAGAGACAATGAGCAGTTCTTC.

The J gene is TRBJ2-7, the V gene TRBV5-1; TRBD1 agrees at 7 bases. V was clipped by 4 bases and J by 5 bases; unmatched bases: 6. CDR3 length: 13 residues. Germline-derived CDR1 and CDR2 are SGHRS and YFSETQ. The DNA of the CDR3 is TGCGCCAGCAGCCATACAGGGGTCCACGAGCAGTACTTC. This gives the protein CASSHTGVHEQYF.

The gene calls are TRBV15 and TRBJ1-1, with 8 bases identical to TRBD1. Losses at the gene ends were 9 bases for V and 1 base for J; bases not matched to a gene: 7. The CDR3 consists of 14 residues. Looked up from germline, CDR1 is LNHNV and CDR2 is YYDKDF (reference sequence). The CDR3 bases are TGTGCCACTAAAACAGGGGGATGGAACACTGAAGCTTTCTTT. Protein: CATKTGGWNTEAFF. Variable domain in full (rest from reference TRBV15 and TRBJ1-1): DAMVIQNPRYQVTQFGKPVTLSCSQTLNHNVMYWYQQKSSQAPKLLFHYYDKDFNNEADTPDNFQSRRPNTSFCFLDIRSPGLGDTAMYLCATKTGGWNTEAFFGQGTRLTVV.

The chain employs TRBV5-5 and TRBJ2-3; D not resolved. This CDR3 comprises 15 residues. In germline, CDR1 is SGHKS, CDR2 YYEKEE (reference sequence). Trimming removed 4 bases at V and 0 bases at J, with 12 bases between. CDR3 nucleotide sequence: TGTGCCAGCAGCAACCCACACATGAGCACAGATACGCAGTATTTT. Protein sequence: CASSNPHMSTDTQYF.

This clone was counted once. The chain links TRBV6-5 to TRBJ2-7, with a tentative D call TRBD1 (6 bases). CDR1 MNHEY and CDR2 SVGAGI come from the germline V gene. The CDR3 runs 14 residues. The germline V and J ends were trimmed by 2 bases and 3 bases, with 11 bases remaining between them. The CDR3 DNA reads as TGTGCCAGCAGTTACCTAGGACAGTACTACGAGCAGTACTTC. Translation: CASSYLGQYYEQYF.

The chain has TRBV7-3 and TRBJ2-7, with D possibly being TRBD2 (5 bases). This CDR3 is built from 16 residues. V lost 4 bases and J lost 1, with 17 bases in between. Germline V gene sequence: CDR1 SGHTA, CDR2 FQGTGA. CDR3 residues: CASSSGGWTGSYEQYF. In DNA form, the CDR3 reads TGTGCCAGCAGCTCAGGAGGATGGACGGGGTCCTACGAGCAGTACTTC.

This clone was counted once. The rearrangement joins TRBV28 to TRBJ2-5; D is undetermined. The V end lost 6 bases, the J end lost 5 bases, and 7 bases lay between the germline ends. The CDR3 is 11 amino acids. Germline assignment: CDR1 MDHEN and CDR2 SYDVKM. CDR3: CASSPRETQYF. CDR3 nucleotides: TGTGCCAGCAGCCCTAGGGAGACCCAGTACTTC.

Details on this clone: This CDR3 is also generated by other DNA sequences in the sample. The rearrangement links TRBV24-1 to TRBJ2-5, with D unclear. Germline V gene data show CDR1 as KGHDR and CDR2 as SFDVKD. The V end lost 4 bases, the J end lost 2 bases, and 7 bases lay between the germline ends. CDR3 size: 13 residues. The CDR3 is CATSDPRQETQYF. CDR3 coding DNA: TGTGCCACCAGTGACCCCCGTCAAGAGACCCAGTACTTC.

This chain links TRBV2 with TRBJ2-1; TRBD1 is a possible D gene (5 bases). V shed 5 bases and J shed 3 bases, with 11 bases lying between them. This CDR3 has 14 residues. Germline CDR1 reads SNHLY; CDR2 reads FYNNEI. The CDR3 coding sequence is TGTGCCAGCAGTCGGCCTACAGGCTACAATGAGCAGTTCTTC. Translation gives CASSRPTGYNEQFF.

The V call is TRBV9, the J call TRBJ2-7; the match to TRBD1 covers 9 bases. This CDR3 has 16 amino acids. The V segment lost 0 bases and the J segment 5 bases; nucleotides outside the gene matches: 9. Germline V gives CDR1 SGDLS, CDR2 YYNGEE. The CDR3 loop is CASSVGDRVSGDEQYF. The CDR3 DNA reads as TGTGCCAGCAGCGTAGGGGACAGGGTATCTGGGGACGAGCAGTACTTC.

This clone was counted once. This rearrangement joins TRBV9 to TRBJ2-7, with TRBD1 matching over 7 bases. This CDR3 region has 15 residues. J lost 2 bases, V lost 0 bases, and 5 bases had no gene match. CDR1 SGDLS and CDR2 YYNGEE come from the germline V gene. Written as DNA, the CDR3 is TGTGCCAGCAGCGTAGGGGGGACAGAGACCTACGAGCAGTACTTC. This encodes CASSVGGTETYEQYF.

The V gene is TRBV7-2, the J gene TRBJ2-7; TRBD1 matches at 8 bases. Germline values: CDR1 SGHTA, CDR2 FQGNSA. This CDR3 is 17 amino acids long. V lost 3 bases to trimming and J lost 5 bases; unmatched junction nucleotides: 15. CDR3 coding DNA: TGTGCCAGCAGCTTCAGCCTCGGACAGGGAGCATTGCACGAGCAGTACTTC. The encoded protein is CASSFSLGQGALHEQYF.